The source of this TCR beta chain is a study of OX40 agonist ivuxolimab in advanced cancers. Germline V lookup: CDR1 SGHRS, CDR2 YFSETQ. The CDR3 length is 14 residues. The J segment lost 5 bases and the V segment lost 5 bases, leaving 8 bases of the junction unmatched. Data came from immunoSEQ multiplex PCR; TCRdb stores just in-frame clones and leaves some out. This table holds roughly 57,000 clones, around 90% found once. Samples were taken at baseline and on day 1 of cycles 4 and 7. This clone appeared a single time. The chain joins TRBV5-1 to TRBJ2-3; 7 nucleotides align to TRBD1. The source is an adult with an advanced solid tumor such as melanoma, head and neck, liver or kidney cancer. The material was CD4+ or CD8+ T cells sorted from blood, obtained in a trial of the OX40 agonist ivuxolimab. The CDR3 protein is CASSPSAGGDTQYF. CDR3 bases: TGCGCCAGCAGTCCATCCGCAGGGGGAGATACGCAGTATTTT.